Listed below are T cell receptor beta chains from one sample, sequenced in a study of regulatory T cells in long-lasting Graves disease. Each CDR3 protein is one row after TCRdb ran MiXCR on the multiplex PCR reads. The repertoire holds about 470,000 distinct CDR3 sequences, about 15% seen once, with over 15% in the top ten. The same data also contributed to another study, on T cells in Graves' hyperthyroidism and ophthalmopathy.

Sequenced material: peripheral blood mononuclear cells (PBMCs), taken at new diagnosis, from a patient treated with antithyroid drugs. Receptors originate from a woman between 25 and 40 years old with Graves disease. Each CDR3 is given with its conserved first and last residue. A D gene is named only where the DNA matches it firmly. Size is stated for part of the rows, as once, few or many counts, or as a class when the clone is expanded.

CASSITGTARDHGYTF	TGTGCCAGTAGTATTACCGGGACAGCCCGGGATCATGGCTACACCTTC	TRBD1	few	TRBV19	TRBJ1-2
CSARDDAGAMANEQFF	TGCAGTGCTAGAGACGACGCCGGGGCAATGGCAAATGAGCAGTTCTTC	-	-	TRBV20-1	TRBJ2-1
CASSFSYNNEQFF	TGTGCCAGCAGTTTTTCCTATAACAATGAGCAGTTCTTC	-	many	TRBV12-3/TRBV12-4	TRBJ2-1
CASSPTSGRGDTQYF	TGTGCCAGCAGCCCGACTAGCGGGAGAGGAGATACGCAGTATTTT	TRBD2	many	TRBV7-3	TRBJ2-3
CASTFPTSNEQFF	TGTGCCAGCACCTTTCCGACTTCTAATGAGCAGTTCTTC	-	-	TRBV5-4	TRBJ2-1
CASSQTGTGILLHEQYF	TGCGCCAGCAGCCAAACAGGAACCGGGATTCTGTTACACGAGCAGTACTTC	-	many	TRBV4-1	TRBJ2-7
CASSYFRYQPQHF	TGTGCCAGCAGTTACTTCCGTTATCAGCCCCAGCATTTT	-	many	TRBV6-2/TRBV6-3	TRBJ1-5
CAWRQGAYEQYF	TGTGCCTGGAGGCAGGGGGCCTACGAGCAGTACTTC	TRBD1	-	TRBV30	TRBJ2-7
CASSHAGGLGTEAFF	TGTGCCAGCAGTCACGCAGGGGGCCTAGGCACTGAAGCTTTCTTT	TRBD1	many	TRBV3-1	TRBJ1-1
CATSDSRQGSTEAFF	TGTGCCACCAGTGATTCTCGACAGGGAAGCACTGAAGCTTTCTTT	TRBD1	few	TRBV24-1	TRBJ1-1
CASSLAASGRAGTFF	TGCGCCAGCAGCTTGGCCGCTAGCGGGAGGGCGGGTACGTTCTTC	TRBD2	-	TRBV5-1	TRBJ2-1
CASSPQGNSNQPQHF	TGTGCCAGCTCACCACAAGGGAATAGCAATCAGCCCCAGCATTTT	-	many	TRBV18	TRBJ1-5
CASSSVYEAFF	TGTGCCAGCAGTTCGGTGTATGAAGCTTTCTTT	-	-	TRBV12-3/TRBV12-4	TRBJ1-1
CASKRGDSPYGYTF	TGTGCCAGCAAGAGGGGCGACAGCCCCTATGGCTACACCTTC	-	many	TRBV12-3/TRBV12-4	TRBJ1-2
CASSLFPTGVAGYTF	TGTGCCAGCAGTTTATTCCCGACAGGGGTGGCTGGCTACACCTTC	TRBD1	many	TRBV27	TRBJ1-2
CASRQTGRGANVLTF	TGTGCCAGCAGGCAAACAGGGCGTGGGGCCAACGTCCTGACTTTC	-	-	TRBV7-8	TRBJ2-6
CASSYGTGLSEQYF	TGCGCCAGCAGCTACGGGACAGGGTTGAGCGAGCAGTACTTC	TRBD1	-	TRBV5-1	TRBJ2-7
CATSYTSNYGYTF	TGTGCCACCAGCTACACCTCGAACTATGGCTACACCTTC	-	few	TRBV15	TRBJ1-2
CASSFPSGANVLTF	TGTGCCAGCAGTTTCCCCTCTGGGGCCAACGTCCTGACTTTC	-	many	TRBV28	TRBJ2-6
CASSWGVSNTGELFF	TGTGCCAGCAGCTGGGGGGTTTCGAACACCGGGGAGCTGTTTTTT	-	-	TRBV11-2	TRBJ2-2
CASSLGRTGGWNSPLHF	TGTGCCAGCAGCTTAGGTCGGACAGGTGGATGGAATTCACCCCTCCACTTT	TRBD1	few	TRBV13	TRBJ1-6
CASTVLAAGNEQFF	TGTGCCAGCACCGTACTAGCGGCAGGTAATGAGCAGTTCTTC	TRBD2	many	TRBV12-3/TRBV12-4	TRBJ2-1
CASSLPSGRAGELFF	TGTGCCAGCAGTTTACCTAGCGGGAGGGCCGGGGAGCTGTTTTTT	TRBD2	many	TRBV28	TRBJ2-2
CASSIDRLFYEQFF	TGTGCCAGTAGTATAGATAGGCTATTTTATGAGCAGTTCTTC	-	-	TRBV19	TRBJ2-1
CASRGRGFYEQYF	TGTGCCAGCAGGGGCAGGGGTTTCTACGAGCAGTACTTC	-	many	TRBV7-9	TRBJ2-7
CSATPYGTSGSMFRADTQYF	TGCAGTGCTACCCCATACGGGACTAGCGGGAGTATGTTTCGGGCAGATACGCAGTATTTT	TRBD2	-	TRBV20-1	TRBJ2-3
CASSEGGGGTQETQYF	TGTGCCAGCAGTGAAGGGGGCGGGGGAACCCAAGAGACCCAGTACTTC	TRBD2	many	TRBV2	TRBJ2-5
CASRSYRDRDNSPLHF	TGCGCCAGCAGGAGTTATCGGGACAGAGATAATTCACCCCTCCACTTT	TRBD1	many	TRBV5-1	TRBJ1-6
CASSLWGRGTDTQYF	TGTGCCAGCAGTTTATGGGGCCGAGGCACAGATACGCAGTATTTT	-	many	TRBV27	TRBJ2-3
CASSLFPMDTQYF	TGTGCCAGCAGTTTGTTTCCTATGGATACGCAGTATTTT	-	-	TRBV28	TRBJ2-3
CATAPWSYNEQFF	TGTGCCACGGCGCCTTGGTCTTACAATGAGCAGTTCTTC	-	many	TRBV7-9	TRBJ2-1
CASSFRGRVTEAFF	TGTGCCAGCAGTTTCCGGGGGCGCGTCACTGAAGCTTTCTTT	-	many	TRBV12-3/TRBV12-4	TRBJ1-1
CASSEGAGPYNEQFF	TGTGCCAGCAGTGAAGGGGCGGGACCCTACAATGAGCAGTTCTTC	-	many	TRBV2	TRBJ2-1
CAIYRDEMGEQYF	TGTGCCATCTACCGGGACGAGATGGGCGAGCAGTACTTC	-	many	TRBV6-2/TRBV6-3	TRBJ2-7
CASSPRDNEQFF	TGTGCCAGCTCACCACGGGACAATGAGCAGTTCTTC	-	many	TRBV18	TRBJ2-1
CASSSPALQETQYF	TGTGCCAGCAGCTCCCCAGCGCTCCAAGAGACCCAGTACTTC	-	many	TRBV5-6	TRBJ2-5
CASSLAMTPQEKLFF	TGCGCCAGCAGCTTGGCCATGACTCCTCAGGAAAAACTGTTTTTT	-	few	TRBV5-1	TRBJ1-4
CASSFATSANEQFF	TGTGCCAGCAGTTTTGCGACCTCGGCGAATGAGCAGTTCTTC	-	many	TRBV27	TRBJ2-1
CAWHKGGDTEAFF	TGTGCCTGGCACAAGGGGGGGGACACTGAAGCTTTCTTT	-	many	TRBV30	TRBJ1-1
CASSAQDAEAFF	TGTGCCAGCAGCGCGCAGGACGCTGAAGCTTTCTTT	-	few	TRBV7-9	TRBJ1-1
CASSATPYEQYF	TGTGCCAGCAGTGCGACCCCCTACGAGCAGTACTTC	-	-	TRBV6-1	TRBJ2-7
CASSLGGLADQETQYF	TGTGCCAGCAGTTTGGGGGGGCTAGCGGACCAAGAGACCCAGTACTTC	-	many	TRBV28	TRBJ2-5
CASSGLYSYNEQFF	TGTGCCAGCAGTGGACTGTACTCCTACAATGAGCAGTTCTTC	-	many	TRBV2	TRBJ2-1
CASSMLAGGTKNIQYF	TGTGCCAGTAGTATGCTAGCGGGAGGGACCAAAAACATTCAGTACTTC	TRBD2	-	TRBV19	TRBJ2-4
CASSLAGKASSDYGYTF	TGCGCCAGCAGCTTGGCCGGGAAGGCGTCATCAGATTATGGCTACACCTTC	-	few	TRBV5-1	TRBJ1-2